Shown below are 9 T cell receptor beta chains from a single sample sequenced in a study of cytomegalovirus exposure and HLA in healthy donors. Using immunoSEQ multiplex PCR, the repertoire was profiled, and TCRdb retains in-frame clones only, with some absent. The sample includes hundreds of thousands of clones, 86% of them seen just once. The sample was PBMCs. Receptors originate from a woman aged 18 to 35 in good health and CMV-seronegative.

The V gene is TRBV27, the J gene TRBJ2-7, with TRBD2 matching over 9 bases. V was clipped by 6 bases and J by 2 bases; unmatched bases: 8. Germline V gene data show CDR1 as MNHEY and CDR2 as SMNVEV (reference sequence). This CDR3 region has 15 residues. The CDR3 nucleotides are TGTGCCAGCAGCCCGCCGGGACTAGCAGCCTACGAGCAGTACTTC. It translates to CASSPPGLAAYEQYF.

The chain recombines TRBV28 with TRBJ2-7; D is uncertain. This CDR3 is built from 16 residues. Trimming pared 1 base from V and 0 bases from J, leaving 13 bases between. CDR1 and CDR2 (germline): MDHEN, SYDVKM. CDR3 DNA: TGTGCCAGCAGTTTATCCGGGTGGATCTCCTCCTACGAGCAGTACTTC. Protein product: CASSLSGWISSYEQYF.

J is TRBJ2-2 and V is TRBV28; a possible D gene is TRBD1 (6 bases). V dropped 6 bases and J dropped 7 bases, with 18 bases sitting between them. The CDR3 length is 15 residues. Germline loops: CDR1 MDHEN, CDR2 SYDVKM. Here the CDR3 DNA reads TGTGCCAGCAGAGGGCAGGGGAAAATAGGCGGGGAGCTGTTTTTT. Amino acids: CASRGQGKIGGELFF.

Only one count was recorded for this clone. The rearrangement joins TRBV6-1 to TRBJ2-2; perhaps TRBD1 as D (5 bases). Germline V gene lookup returns CDR1 MNHNS and CDR2 SASEGT. V lost 4 bases and J lost 9, with 18 bases in between. This CDR3 comprises 15 residues. The CDR3 protein is CASSVSRAISWELFF. CDR3 bases: TGTGCCAGCAGTGTGAGCAGGGCGATTAGTTGGGAGCTGTTTTTT.

The J gene is TRBJ2-5, the V gene TRBV2; 10 nucleotides align to TRBD2. J lost 3 bases, V lost 8 bases, and 6 bases had no gene match. This CDR3 comprises 14 residues. Looked up from germline, CDR1 is SNHLY and CDR2 is FYNNEI. CDR3 protein: CASVAGGLKETQYF. CDR3 nucleotide sequence: TGTGCCAGCGTAGCGGGGGGCCTGAAAGAGACCCAGTACTTC.

This chain uses TRBV5-1 with TRBJ2-1; TRBD2 is a possible D gene (5 bases). This CDR3 has 15 residues. The V and J ends lost 4 bases and 0 bases respectively, with 11 bases between them. The germline gives CDR1 SGHRS, CDR2 YFSETQ. The DNA of the CDR3 is TGCGCCAGCAGCCTAACCACTAGCTCCTACAATGAGCAGTTCTTC. Amino acid sequence: CASSLTTSSYNEQFF.

CDR3 DNA sequence: TGTGCCAGCAGCCTCAGACAGGGTAGCTCCTACAATGAGCAGTTCTTC. Its protein is CASSLRQGSSYNEQFF. The chain carries TRBV7-9 and TRBJ2-1, with TRBD1 matching 7 bases. Germline-derived CDR1 and CDR2 are SEHNR and FQNEAQ (reference sequence). The CDR3 is 16 residues long. The trim removed 5 bases at V and 0 bases at J, leaving 7 bases unmatched.

The count of this clone is one. The chain joins TRBV28 to TRBJ2-1; 9 nucleotides align to TRBD2. Germline values: CDR1 MDHEN, CDR2 SYDVKM. V lost 5 bases and J lost 6; bases outside the gene matches: 14. CDR3 length equals 17 residues. CDR3 sequence reads: CASSQRLAEPESNEQFF. The DNA of the CDR3 is TGTGCCAGCAGTCAACGACTAGCGGAACCCGAATCCAATGAGCAGTTCTTC.

This chain uses TRBV6-6 with TRBJ1-2; 7 bases line up with TRBD1. CDR1 is MNHNY, CDR2 SVGAGI, per germline (reference sequence). The CDR3 runs to 16 residues. V shed 6 bases, J shed 0 bases, and the junction held 10 bases outside the gene matches. CDR3 sequence (DNA): TGTGCCAGCAGAGTACAGGGGACGACTTCTAACTATGGCTACACCTTC. It translates to CASRVQGTTSNYGYTF.